The next 20 T cell receptor beta chains were all read from a single sample in a study of T cell responses to AZD1222 COVID-19 vaccine. The repertoire was sequenced with immunoSEQ multiplex PCR; TCRdb's copy has only in-frame clones and lacks some. This table has some 200,000 clones, just over 90% appearing once. The sample was peripheral blood, taken 28 days after the second AZD1222 dose. Every receptor here comes from an adult who received the AZD1222 COVID-19 vaccine.

The chain is built from TRBV19 and TRBJ1-6; a possible D gene is TRBD1 (6 bases). Looked up from germline, CDR1 is LNHDA and CDR2 is SQIVND (reference sequence). The CDR3 sequence is 14 residues long. The V gene lost 7 bases and the J gene lost 10 bases, with 17 bases spanning the gap. CDR3 DNA sequence: TGTGCCAGTACCCCGGGGGGGCAGAGGTCACCCCTCCACTTT. Translation gives CASTPGGQRSPLHF.

This chain links TRBV2 with TRBJ2-3, with D uncertain. V was trimmed by 6 bases and J by 3 bases, leaving 16 bases between them. This CDR3 spans 15 amino acids. Germline V CDR1 and CDR2: SNHLY, FYNNEI. In DNA form, the CDR3 reads TGTGCCAGCAGCCTGGAAGTGGGTGGTACAGATACGCAGTATTTT. It yields the protein CASSLEVGGTDTQYF.

The chain carries TRBV19 and TRBJ1-1; 8 positions match TRBD1. The CDR3 is made up of 15 amino acids. The trim removed 5 bases at V and 3 bases at J, leaving 8 bases unmatched. Germline V gene lookup returns CDR1 LNHDA and CDR2 SQIVND (reference sequence). The CDR3 DNA reads as TGTGCCAGTAGTGCAACAGGACAGGGCTACACTGAAGCTTTCTTT. Residues: CASSATGQGYTEAFF.

V is TRBV6-4 and J is TRBJ2-3; 9 bases are shared with TRBD2. With V trimmed by 3 bases and J by 1 base, 17 bases remained unmatched. The germline CDR1 and CDR2 sequences are MRHNA and SNTAGT. The CDR3 is made up of 20 amino acids. DNA for the CDR3: TGTGCCAGCAGTGAACGGACTAGCGCTAAGTTCTCCAGAGGCACAGATACGCAGTATTTT. Its translation: CASSERTSAKFSRGTDTQYF.

The chain joins TRBV9 to TRBJ1-6; the D gene is possibly TRBD1 (6 bases). The CDR3 has 18 residues. Germline CDR1 reads SGDLS; CDR2 reads YYNGEE. V dropped 6 bases and J dropped 0 bases, with 19 bases sitting between them. The CDR3 DNA reads as TGTGCCAGCACAGACGGGGGCCCGCTTAGCTCCTATAATTCACCCCTCCACTTT. It is translated as CASTDGGPLSSYNSPLHF. The whole variable domain, remainder taken from reference TRBV9 and TRBJ1-6, is DSGVTQTPKHLITATGQRVTLRCSPRSGDLSVYWYQQSLDQGLQFLIQYYNGEERAKGNILERFSAQQFPDLHSELNLSSLELGDSALYFCASTDGGPLSSYNSPLHFGNGTRLTVT.

This sequence joins TRBV5-1 and TRBJ1-1, with D possibly TRBD1 on 5 matching bases. CDR1 and CDR2 (germline): SGHRS, YFSETQ. V was shortened by 0 bases and J by 4 bases, with 10 bases between the two germline ends. The CDR3 length is 14 residues. The CDR3: CASSLAAGGTEAFF. The CDR3 DNA is TGCGCCAGCAGCTTGGCCGCGGGGGGCACTGAAGCTTTCTTT.

Notes on this clone: The DNA is omitted, as the CDR3 cannot be located on it reliably, and the CDR3 follows TCRdb's listing. The V and J genes are TRBV7-3 and TRBJ2-5. Germline V CDR1 and CDR2: SGHTA, FQGTGA. The CDR3 is 14 residues long, counting both termini. The CDR3 spells CASSPTVGGGTLNF.

The count of this clone is one. The chain uses TRBV28 and TRBJ1-1; 8 bases align to TRBD1. V lost 5 bases, J lost 8 bases, and 4 bases stayed unmatched. CDR1 MDHEN and CDR2 SYDVKM come from the germline V gene. The CDR3 spans 12 residues. Written as DNA, the CDR3 is TGTGCCAGCAGTCAGGGACAGGTAGAAGCTTTCTTT. Translated, it gives CASSQGQVEAFF.

The CDR3 region is CASSSDPDRVGYTF. CDR3 coding DNA: TGTGCCAGCAGCTCGGACCCGGACAGGGTTGGCTACACCTTC. The chain is built from TRBV5-4 and TRBJ1-2; TRBD1 aligns across 8 bases. Germline CDR1 is SGHNT and CDR2 is YYREEE (reference sequence). The CDR3 runs to 14 residues. V shed 3 bases and J 7 bases; nucleotides not matched to a gene: 8.

The CDR3 here is CAWRGSGSGNTIYF. CDR3 nucleotide sequence: TGTGCCTGGCGGGGCTCCGGCTCTGGAAACACCATATATTTT. This chain uses TRBV30 with TRBJ1-3, with D perhaps matching TRBD1 (5 bases). Germline V lookup: CDR1 GTSNPN, CDR2 SVGIG (reference sequence). This CDR3 is 14 amino acids long. V lost 5 bases and J lost 0, with 11 bases in between.

The rearrangement links TRBV28 to TRBJ1-1; 8 nucleotides match TRBD1. V dropped 5 bases and J dropped 3; count of bases not matched to a gene: 8. This CDR3 spans 15 amino acids. The germline CDR1 and CDR2 sequences are MDHEN and SYDVKM. The CDR3 nucleotides read TGTGCCAGCAGTCCAGGGGGCCTTGGCGACACTGAAGCTTTCTTT. Translation gives CASSPGGLGDTEAFF.

The chain carries TRBV18 and TRBJ2-5; no definite D call. The germline V and J ends were trimmed by 1 base and 4 bases, with 7 bases remaining between them. CDR1 and CDR2 (germline): KGHSH, LQKENI. The length of the CDR3 is 13 residues. As DNA, the CDR3 is TGTGCCAGCTCACCACGTCTTCGAGAGACCCAGTACTTC. As protein: CASSPRLRETQYF.

This chain joins TRBV5-1 and TRBJ2-5; TRBD1 or TRBD2 may be the D gene (5 bases each). CDR3 length equals 14 residues. Germline CDR1 is SGHRS and CDR2 is YFSETQ. V was pared by 0 bases and J by 4 bases, with 10 bases between. The CDR3 DNA is TGCGCCAGCAGCTTGGGAGGGGTAAGAGAGACCCAGTACTTC. Protein sequence: CASSLGGVRETQYF.

V is TRBV5-1 and J is TRBJ1-2; 7 positions agree with TRBD1. Germline V gives CDR1 SGHRS, CDR2 YFSETQ. V was clipped by 7 bases and J by 5 bases; unmatched bases: 14. The CDR3 has 15 residues. CDR3 nucleotides: TGCGCCAGCTACCCGACAGGGCAAACGAGATATGGCTACACCTTC. It specifies CASYPTGQTRYGYTF.

This clone was observed a handful of times. The chain couples TRBV4-2 to TRBJ2-2, with a weak D call TRBD1 (7 bases). Deletions cut 1 base from V and 7 bases from J, with 10 bases between. Per the germline V gene, CDR1 is LGHNA and CDR2 is YNFKEQ. This CDR3 has 14 residues. For the CDR3, the DNA is TGTGCCAGCAGCCAAGGACAGGGAGGCGGGGAGCTGTTTTTT. Translation: CASSQGQGGGELFF.

The chain joins TRBV12-5 to TRBJ2-7; D remains unclear. The CDR3 has 13 residues. The germline V and J ends were trimmed by 1 base and 6 bases, with 10 bases remaining between them. Germline V gene lookup returns CDR1 LGHNT and CDR2 FRNRAP. In DNA form, the CDR3 reads TGTGCTAGTGGTTTGGGGGATCTCTCCGAGCAGTACTTC. This translates into CASGLGDLSEQYF. The full variable domain, completed using reference TRBV12-5 and TRBJ2-7, is DARVTQTPRHKVTEMGQEVTMRCQPILGHNTVFWYRQTMMQGLELLAYFRNRAPLDDSGMPKDRFSAEMPDATLATLKIQPSEPRDSAVYFCASGLGDLSEQYFGPGTRLTVT.

This clone was found a few times. In nucleotides, the CDR3 is TGTGCCAGCAGCGGGGACAGGGTATCAAGCACCATATATTTT. Its translation is CASSGDRVSSTIYF. The rearrangement uses TRBV7-8 and TRBJ1-3; 9 bases map to TRBD1. The length of the CDR3 is 14 residues. V shed 5 bases and J 9 bases; nucleotides not matched to a gene: 8. CDR1 and CDR2 from the germline V gene are SGHVS and FQNEAQ.

The chain joins TRBV4-1 to TRBJ2-3; 11 nucleotides agree with TRBD1. CDR1 is MGHRA, CDR2 YSYEKL, per germline. The CDR3 length is 17 residues. V shed 4 bases and J 1 base; nucleotides not matched to a gene: 7. In DNA form, the CDR3 reads TGCGCCAGCAGCCCCTTCCCGGGACAGGGGGGCACAGATACGCAGTATTTT. This gives the protein CASSPFPGQGGTDTQYF.

The chain recombines TRBV11-1 with TRBJ2-5, with D tentatively TRBD1 (6 bases). The CDR3 length is 16 residues. Trimming shortened V by 3 bases and J by 1 base, and 15 bases separated the two germline ends. The germline V gene encodes CDR1 SGHAT and CDR2 FQDESV (reference sequence). The chain's CDR3 is CASSFNRVPAQETQYF. The CDR3 DNA sequence: TGTGCCAGCAGCTTTAACAGGGTTCCAGCCCAAGAGACCCAGTACTTC.

The chain has TRBV24-1 and TRBJ2-1; possibly TRBD1 for D (6 bases). Deletions cut 5 bases from V and 5 bases from J, with 15 bases between. Germline CDR1 is KGHDR and CDR2 is SFDVKD. CDR3 length: 15 residues. The DNA for the CDR3 is TGTGCCACCAGTGCCCCTGAGGGACAAGACAATGAGCAGTTCTTC. It is translated as CATSAPEGQDNEQFF.